This T cell receptor (beta chain) was recovered during a study of cytomegalovirus exposure and HLA in healthy donors (dated by TCRdb to 2017 to 2019). About the full investigation: In an earlier analysis of under 750 of the donors, 276 Gb of sequence data and 100 million or so unique TCR beta sequences from about 179 million T cells were reported. The study was designed to test whether signatures of past pathogen exposure could be identified by cataloging public T cell receptors. Because of strong linkage in the cohort, a handful of DR-DQ haplotypes were treated as single units for association and clustering. Donor age, sex, ethnicity and CMV serostatus were compiled alongside the repertoire data. On average, approximately 250,000 unique TCR beta nucleotide sequences were sequenced per donor among 398 genotyped donors of the cohort, with roughly a sixth of those sequences being non-productive. The number of typed donors differed by locus: about 620-640 for A, B, C, DRB1 and DQB1; 522 for DQA1; over 600 for DPA1; and 400 to 480 for DPB1. Roughly 300 gigabases of sequencing data and 70 million to 100 million unique TCR sequences made up an early release that covered 500 to 700 HLA-typed donors. In a later analysis, previously published TCR beta repertoires from some 640 donors were re-analyzed and high-resolution HLA genotyping was added so that TCR occurrence patterns could be studied. Besides the first cohort of roughly 640 subjects, a separate validation cohort made up of 120 different subjects was used. The study used immunosequencing to profile the T cell repertoires of some 600 subjects and linked those repertoires to cytomegalovirus serostatus. HLA typing covered class I and class II loci at four-digit resolution. All discovery cohort repertoires had been generated using a single sequencing platform. To predict cytomegalovirus infection status, the study brought together high-throughput TCR immunosequencing, statistical association of individual TCRs with disease status, and machine learning. To decide whether each TCR beta V gene segment behaved as functional or pseudogenic, an earlier analysis of some 600 of the donors relied on high-throughput TCR beta sequencing. Rather than drawing on any new phenotypic data, the later analysis identified candidate immune exposures from TCR beta sequences and the way those sequences occurred across donors. Of the approximately 400 genotyped donors, over 70% fell in the genetic ancestry cluster associated with self-reported Caucasian donors. In a later genetic analysis, genome-wide SNP genotypes for about three fifths of the roughly 670 donors were used, and that subset was treated as a discovery cohort.

The library was generated by the immunoSEQ multiplex PCR assay. For the multiplex PCR, a mixture combining 60 forward primers for TCR Vbeta segments and 13 reverse primers for TCR Jbeta segments was used. The CDR3 region of rearranged TCR beta genes was amplified from genomic DNA by a multiplex PCR assay. On the Illumina HiSeq System, the amplified TCR beta libraries were sequenced as 87-base-pair reads. Per the source publication's procedure: Across the 670 or so repertoires, a later analysis counted tens of millions of unique TCR beta chains, roughly 11 million of which were shared by at least two donors. A nearest-neighbor algorithm error-corrected the raw reads and collapsed the reads into unique sequences, merging closely related sequences to remove PCR and sequencing errors. V, D and J gene segments were assigned by aligning CDR3 sequences to IMGT reference sequences. For a sequence to be retained, a match of at least six nucleotides was required to both a V gene segment and a J gene segment. A rearrangement was called productive if the CDR3 had no stop codons and remained in frame with V and J, and every other rearrangement was called non-productive. Following IMGT convention, CDR3 was defined as the stretch from the second conserved V-encoded cysteine to the conserved J-encoded phenylalanine. The earlier analysis of roughly 590 of the donors excluded sequences that lacked an unambiguous match to a single V gene segment. An earlier analysis of 587 of the donors classified V segments as functional when productive rearrangements were above 56.7% and as segregating when the standard deviation between donors was above 5%. A statistical classification framework was built for diagnosing cytomegalovirus status from the catalog of TCR beta chain sequences. In a later analysis, V and J genes were assigned by comparing TCR nucleotide sequences against IMGT/GENE-DB human TR gene sequences. Using the TCRdist pipeline, a later analysis assigned CDR3 sequences along with most-parsimonious VDJ recombination scenarios. In a later analysis, each TCR beta chain was defined by its CDR3 amino acid sequence together with its V-gene family, and reads lacking a unique V-gene family were excluded. As a way to deal with suspected cross-contamination and a sequencing artifact, a later analysis dropped 640 or so nucleotide sequences that were highly shared and had low generation probability. In a later analysis, a clonal expansion index for each public chain was calculated from normalized within-repertoire ranks of inferred template counts. In a later analysis, generation probabilities were computed with a VDJ recombination model fitted to out-of-frame rearrangements, and the resulting probabilities were checked against IGoR. A later analysis scored TCR-TCR, TCR-HLA and TCR-CMV co-occurrence with hypergeometric tests, applying a repertoire-size bias correction to TCR pairs. False discovery rates were estimated in a later analysis by permuting HLA or CMV assignments 20 times. In a later analysis, co-occurring TCRs were grouped using DBSCAN, and TCRdist sequence similarity was added for clustering within HLA-allele-positive subsets. Repertoires with fewer than 30,000 or more than 120,000 public chains were left out of co-occurrence clustering, as were four to six repertoires with anomalous nucleotide sharing. TCRdb took over this immuneACCESS table, retaining in-frame rearrangements with V and J assigned. Such tables are incomplete; in checked studies, under half of the missing clones stem from an unresolved V gene, and the remainder is unexplained. The D gene and trimming were derived from the DNA, and the V and J assignments and clone size from that table. The sample table holds 150,000 to 200,000 clones, of which approximately 83% were seen once. Of the sample, about a tenth is held by the ten largest clones.

V is clipped by 5 bases and J by 5 bases, and the sequence between their germline boundaries is 13 bases long. Measured from the cysteine to the phenylalanine, the CDR3 is 14 residues long. Only the CDR3 part of the read is kept: 42 bases, read in frame from the first base. For CDR1 and CDR2, the germline V gene lists SGHRS and YFSETQ. Note on this clone: This clone's antigen is unknown. No base quality values were provided; no much bigger clone lies one nucleotide off.

In total, 630 or so healthy bone marrow donors made up the cohort. At the time of sampling, all cohort members were nominally healthy, though unrecorded immune exposures were likely present. The donor was CMV seropositive and belonged to the group of 250 to 300 seropositive cohort members. A peripheral blood sample was provided by each donor, and peripheral blood mononuclear cells were used for TCR beta sequencing. The Qiagen DNeasy Blood Extraction Kit was used to extract genomic DNA from the blood cell samples. Points the paper makes about the study in general: HLA typing was unavailable for some donors at each locus, so association tests used only the typed subset. An earlier analysis of roughly 570 of the donors showed that most TCR beta V segments appeared in productive rearrangements either about 87% or about 30% of the time, which broadly matched IMGT annotations. Because counts were too low, 15 to 20 rarely observed V segments, including chromosome 9 orphons, were left out of the earlier analysis of some 640 of the donors. In a later analysis, most CMV-associated TCR beta chains were found to appear HLA-restricted, with HLA associations seemingly driven largely by CMV exposure. The sequencing pipeline was judged likely to have produced a cluster of highly shared sequence variants as a technical artifact. A further reported finding was that TCR beta sequences accurately predicted the HLA-A and HLA-B alleles for most subjects in the first cohort. A later analysis found that TCR association rates varied across HLA loci, with DRB1 alleles showing the most associated TCRs and HLA-C alleles the fewest. In a later analysis, several top co-occurrence clusters were reported to appear linked to parvovirus B19, influenza, CMV and Epstein-Barr virus. Correlated functional status among segregating V segments might reflect linkage disequilibrium, but an unknown experimental factor could not be ruled out. Immune exposure information for the cohort was limited to CMV serostatus. Some IMGT-functional V segments, including TRBV6-2 and TRBV6-3, could not be told apart with the 87-base-pair reads, so those segments were excluded. The classifier was reported to diagnose cytomegalovirus status with high specificity and sensitivity in both the original cohort and the validation cohort. An association between a missense DCLRE1C variant and V-gene and J-gene trimming of TCR beta chains was found in a later genetic analysis and replicated in an independent cohort. In the study, around 150 TCR beta chains were listed as associated with cytomegalovirus. At a false discovery rate of 0.05, a later analysis linked 15,000 to 20,000 TCR beta sequences to specific HLA alleles. This cohort had only TCR beta chains sequenced, and the lack of alpha or paired-chain data limited which features could be detected. Most TCR sequences were observed very rarely across donors, whereas some public TCRs were present in many individuals. In a later analysis, HLA-associated TCR beta chains showed more clonal expansion and lower generation probabilities than non-associated chains that were equally common. In a later genetic analysis, fewer N-insertions in productive TCRs were reported among donors in an Asian-associated ancestry cluster than the roughly 710-donor mean. The authors suggested that the approach could potentially be extended to other disease states and immunological phenotypes. When HLA alleles, especially DR and DQ, strongly co-occurred, attributing TCR associations to individual alleles was difficult. Roughly uniform sequencing depth across donors was assumed in presence/absence analyses, although this assumption may not hold. In vitro tests confirmed that three of the cytomegalovirus-associated TCR beta chains recognize cytomegalovirus antigens.

The chain links TRBV5-1 with TRBJ2-2; the D segment could be TRBD2, given 5 matching bases. What was sequenced was PBMCs. The receptor was derived from a man in his late teens or twenties in good health and CMV-seropositive. The CDR3 region has the sequence CASRYTGMTGELFF. DNA sequence: TGCGCCAGCAGATATACGGGGATGACCGGGGAGCTGTTTTTT.